These T cell receptor beta chains were read from a single sample in a study of shared clonotypes between healthy human individuals. Generated by immunoSEQ multiplex PCR, the TCRdb table keeps only in-frame clones and is missing some. The profile shows just over 2,000,000 clones, 85% to 95% of them singletons. Sequenced material: naive CD4+ T cells sorted from blood. The source is a young man in good health. The CDR3 runs from the conserved cysteine through the conserved F or W. A D gene is named only where the DNA matches it firmly.

TRBV12-5	TRBD1	TRBJ2-7	CASGLMSGPGQFNNEQYF	TGTGCTAGTGGTTTGATGTCCGGGCCGGGACAGTTCAATAACGAGCAGTACTTC
TRBV18	TRBD1	TRBJ1-4	CASSRPVGQGAEKLFF	TGTGCCAGCTCCCGCCCCGTGGGACAGGGGGCTGAAAAACTGTTTTTT
TRBV6-5	TRBD1	TRBJ1-6	CASSRNTGGRSPLHF	TGTGCCAGCAGTCGAAATACAGGGGGCAGATCACCCCTCCACTTT
TRBV6-5	-	TRBJ1-5	CASSRGQSDQPQHF	TGTGCCAGCAGCCGTGGACAGAGCGATCAGCCCCAGCATTTT
TRBV25-1	TRBD1	TRBJ1-1	CASRGQGVTEAFF	TGTGCCAGCCGCGGACAGGGTGTCACTGAAGCTTTCTTT
TRBV28	-	TRBJ1-1	CASLGPLVRITEAFF	TGTGCCAGCCTGGGACCCTTGGTAAGAATCACTGAAGCTTTCTTT
TRBV2	-	TRBJ2-1	CASRKDSSYNEQFF	TGTGCCAGCAGGAAGGACAGCTCCTACAATGAGCAGTTCTTC
TRBV2	TRBD1	TRBJ1-1	CASSFRQGSHTEAFF	TGTGCCAGCAGTTTTCGACAGGGCAGTCACACTGAAGCTTTCTTT
TRBV2	TRBD1	TRBJ1-1	CASKSDRDTEAFF	TGTGCCAGCAAGTCGGACAGGGACACTGAAGCTTTCTTT
TRBV10-3	-	TRBJ2-7	CAISDSFWEQYF	TGTGCCATCAGTGACTCGTTTTGGGAGCAGTACTTC